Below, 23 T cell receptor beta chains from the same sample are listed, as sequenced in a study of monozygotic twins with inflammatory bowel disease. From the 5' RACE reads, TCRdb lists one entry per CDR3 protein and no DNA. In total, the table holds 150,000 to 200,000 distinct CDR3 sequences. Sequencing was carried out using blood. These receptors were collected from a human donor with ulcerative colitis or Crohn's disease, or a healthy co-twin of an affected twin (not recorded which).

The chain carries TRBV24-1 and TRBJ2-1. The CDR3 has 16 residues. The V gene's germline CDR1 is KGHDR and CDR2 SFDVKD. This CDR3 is CATSDLSGSSYNEQFF.

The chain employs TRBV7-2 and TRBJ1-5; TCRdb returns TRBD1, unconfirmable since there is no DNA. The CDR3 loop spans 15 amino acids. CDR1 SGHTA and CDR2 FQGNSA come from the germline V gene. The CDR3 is CASSLDGIPNHPQHF. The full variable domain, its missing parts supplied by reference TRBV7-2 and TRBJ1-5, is GAGVSQSPSNKVTEKGKDVELRCDPISGHTALYWYRQSLGQGLEFLIYFQGNSAPDKSGLPSDRFSAERTGGSVSTLTIQRTQQEDSAVYLCASSLDGIPNHPQHFGDGTRLSIL.

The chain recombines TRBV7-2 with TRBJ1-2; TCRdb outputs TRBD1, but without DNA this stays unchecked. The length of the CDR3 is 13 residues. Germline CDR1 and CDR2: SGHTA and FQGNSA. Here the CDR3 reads CASSLGQAQSYTF.

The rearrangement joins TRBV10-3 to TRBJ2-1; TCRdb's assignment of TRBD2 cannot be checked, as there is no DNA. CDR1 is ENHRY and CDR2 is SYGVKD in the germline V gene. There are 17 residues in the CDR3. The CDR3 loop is CAILASSGGAGDNEQFF.

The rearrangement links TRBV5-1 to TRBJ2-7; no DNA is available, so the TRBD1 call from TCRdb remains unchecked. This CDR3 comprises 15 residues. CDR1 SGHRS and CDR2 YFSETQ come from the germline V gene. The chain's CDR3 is CASSLRLGADYEQYF. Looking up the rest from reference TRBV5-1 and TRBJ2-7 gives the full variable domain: KAGVTQTPRYLIKTRGQQVTLSCSPISGHRSVSWYQQTPGQGLQFLFEYFSETQRNKGNFPGRFSGRQFSNSRSEMNVSTLELGDSALYLCASSLRLGADYEQYFGPGTRLTVT.

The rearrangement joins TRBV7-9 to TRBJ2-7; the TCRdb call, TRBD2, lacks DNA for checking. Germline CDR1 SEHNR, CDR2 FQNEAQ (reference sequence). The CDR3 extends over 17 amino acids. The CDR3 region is CASSPLTDSSGTYEQYF.

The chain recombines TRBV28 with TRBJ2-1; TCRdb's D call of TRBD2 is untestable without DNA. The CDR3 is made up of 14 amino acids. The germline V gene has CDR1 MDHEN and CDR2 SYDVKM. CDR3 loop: CASSVGGEINEQFF. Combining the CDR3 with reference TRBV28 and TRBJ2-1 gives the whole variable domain DVKVTQSSRYLVKRTGEKVFLECVQDMDHENMFWYRQDPGLGLRLIYFSYDVKMKEKGDIPEGYSVSREKKERFSLILESASTNQTSMYLCASSVGGEINEQFFGPGTRLTVL.

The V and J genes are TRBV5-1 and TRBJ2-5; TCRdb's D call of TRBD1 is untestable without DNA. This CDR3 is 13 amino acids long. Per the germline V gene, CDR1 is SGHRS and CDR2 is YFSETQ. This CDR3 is CASSRGLGETQYF.

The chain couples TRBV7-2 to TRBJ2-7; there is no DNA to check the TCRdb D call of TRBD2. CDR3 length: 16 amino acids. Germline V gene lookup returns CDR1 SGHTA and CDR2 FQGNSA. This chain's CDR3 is CASSFSALAGGHEQYF. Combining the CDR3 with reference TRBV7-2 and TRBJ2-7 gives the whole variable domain GAGVSQSPSNKVTEKGKDVELRCDPISGHTALYWYRQSLGQGLEFLIYFQGNSAPDKSGLPSDRFSAERTGGSVSTLTIQRTQQEDSAVYLCASSFSALAGGHEQYFGPGTRLTVT.

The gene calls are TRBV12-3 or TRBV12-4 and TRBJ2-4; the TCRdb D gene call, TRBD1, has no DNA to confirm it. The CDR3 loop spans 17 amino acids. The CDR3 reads CASSLETTGDAKNIQYF.

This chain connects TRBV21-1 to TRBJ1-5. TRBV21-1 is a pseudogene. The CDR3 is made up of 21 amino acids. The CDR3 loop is CASRKGREKLHPFDSNQPQHF.

CDR3 loop: CASTLRSSSYEQYF. This chain joins TRBV6-2 or TRBV6-3 and TRBJ2-7. Germline V gives CDR1 MNHEY, CDR2 SVGEGT. This CDR3 contains 14 residues.

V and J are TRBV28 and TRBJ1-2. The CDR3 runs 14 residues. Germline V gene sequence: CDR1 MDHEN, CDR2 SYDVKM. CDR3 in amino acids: CASSLEARAYGYTF.

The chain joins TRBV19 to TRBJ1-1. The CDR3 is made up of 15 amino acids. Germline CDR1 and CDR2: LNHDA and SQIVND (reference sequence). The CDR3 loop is CASSIGWAMNTEAFF.

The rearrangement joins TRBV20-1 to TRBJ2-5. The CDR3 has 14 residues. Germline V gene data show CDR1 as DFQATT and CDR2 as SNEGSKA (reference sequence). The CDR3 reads CSARDRVAQETQYF.

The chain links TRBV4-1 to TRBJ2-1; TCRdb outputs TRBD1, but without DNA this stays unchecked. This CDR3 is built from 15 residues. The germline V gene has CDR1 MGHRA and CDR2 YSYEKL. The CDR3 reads CASSQLGQGAGEQFF.

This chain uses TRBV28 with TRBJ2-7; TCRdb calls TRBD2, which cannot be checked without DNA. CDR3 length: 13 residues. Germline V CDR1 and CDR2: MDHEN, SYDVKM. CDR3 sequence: CASKTGGRGEQYF.

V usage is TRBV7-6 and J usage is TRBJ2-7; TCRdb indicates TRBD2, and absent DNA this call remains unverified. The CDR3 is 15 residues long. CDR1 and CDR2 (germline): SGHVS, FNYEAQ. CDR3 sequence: CASSFGSGSVDEQYF. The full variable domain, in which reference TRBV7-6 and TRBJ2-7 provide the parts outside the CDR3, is GAGVSQSPRYKVTKRGQDVALRCDPISGHVSLYWYRQALGQGPEFLTYFNYEAQQDKSGLPNDRFSAERPEGSISTLTIQRTEQRDSAMYRCASSFGSGSVDEQYFGPGTRLTVT.

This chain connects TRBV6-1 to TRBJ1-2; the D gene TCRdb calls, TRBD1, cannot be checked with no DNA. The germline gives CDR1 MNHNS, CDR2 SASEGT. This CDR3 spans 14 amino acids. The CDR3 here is CASRTRQGEDGYTF.

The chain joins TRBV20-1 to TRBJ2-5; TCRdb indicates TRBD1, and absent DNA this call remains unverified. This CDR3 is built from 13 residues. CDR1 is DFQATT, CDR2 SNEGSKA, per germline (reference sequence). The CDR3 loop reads CSARDPGWETQYF.

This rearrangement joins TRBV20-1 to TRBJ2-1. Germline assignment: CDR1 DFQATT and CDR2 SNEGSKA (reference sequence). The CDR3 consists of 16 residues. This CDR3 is CSARDLDATTYNEQFF.

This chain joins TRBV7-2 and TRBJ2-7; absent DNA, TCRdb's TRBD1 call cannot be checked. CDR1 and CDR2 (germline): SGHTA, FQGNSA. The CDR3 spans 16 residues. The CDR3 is CASSLAMGGVYYEQYF.

CDR3 amino acids: CASSFKGGLSTFF. The chain carries TRBV5-1 and TRBJ1-1; TCRdb gives TRBD1 as the D gene, but with no DNA this cannot be confirmed. CDR3 length: 13 residues. CDR1 and CDR2 (germline): SGHRS, YFSETQ.